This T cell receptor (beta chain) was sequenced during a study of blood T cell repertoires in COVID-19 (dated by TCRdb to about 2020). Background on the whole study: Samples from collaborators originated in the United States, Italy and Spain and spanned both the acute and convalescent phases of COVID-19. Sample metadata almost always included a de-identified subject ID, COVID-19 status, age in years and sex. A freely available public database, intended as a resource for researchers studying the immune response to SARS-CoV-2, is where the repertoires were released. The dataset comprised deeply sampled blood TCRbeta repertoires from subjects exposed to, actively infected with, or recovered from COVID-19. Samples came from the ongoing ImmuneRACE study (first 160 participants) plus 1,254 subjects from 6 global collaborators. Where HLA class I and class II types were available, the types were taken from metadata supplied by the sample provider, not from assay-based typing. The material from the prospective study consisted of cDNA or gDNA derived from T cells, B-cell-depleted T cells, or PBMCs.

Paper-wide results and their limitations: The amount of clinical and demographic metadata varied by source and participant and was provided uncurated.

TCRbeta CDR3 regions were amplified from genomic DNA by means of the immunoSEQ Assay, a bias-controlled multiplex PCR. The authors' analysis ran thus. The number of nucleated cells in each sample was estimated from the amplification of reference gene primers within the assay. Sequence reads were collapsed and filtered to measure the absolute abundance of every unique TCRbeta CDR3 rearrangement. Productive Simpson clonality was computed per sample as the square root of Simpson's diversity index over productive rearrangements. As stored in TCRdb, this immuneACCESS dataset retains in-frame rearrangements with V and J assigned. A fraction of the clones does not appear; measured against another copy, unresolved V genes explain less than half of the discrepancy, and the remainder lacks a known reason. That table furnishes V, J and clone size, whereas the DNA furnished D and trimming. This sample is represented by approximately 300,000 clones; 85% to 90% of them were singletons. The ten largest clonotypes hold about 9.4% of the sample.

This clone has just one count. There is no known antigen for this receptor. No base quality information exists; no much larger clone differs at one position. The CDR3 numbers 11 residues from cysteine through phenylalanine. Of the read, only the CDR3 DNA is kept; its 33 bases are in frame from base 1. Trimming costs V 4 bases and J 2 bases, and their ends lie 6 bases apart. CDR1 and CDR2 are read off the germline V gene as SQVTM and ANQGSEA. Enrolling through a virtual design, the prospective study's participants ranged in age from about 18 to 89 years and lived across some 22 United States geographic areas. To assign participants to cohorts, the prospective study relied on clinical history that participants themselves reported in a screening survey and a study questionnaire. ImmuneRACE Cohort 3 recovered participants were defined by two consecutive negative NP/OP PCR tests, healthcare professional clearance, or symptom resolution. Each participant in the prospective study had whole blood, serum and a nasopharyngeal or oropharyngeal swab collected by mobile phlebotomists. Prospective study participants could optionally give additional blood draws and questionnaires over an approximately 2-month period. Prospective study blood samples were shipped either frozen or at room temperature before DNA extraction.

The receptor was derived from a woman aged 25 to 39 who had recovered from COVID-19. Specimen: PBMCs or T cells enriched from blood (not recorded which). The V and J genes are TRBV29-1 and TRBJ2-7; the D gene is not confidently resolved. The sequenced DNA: TGCAGCGTTGCGCACACCTACGAGCAGTACTTC. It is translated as CSVAHTYEQYF.